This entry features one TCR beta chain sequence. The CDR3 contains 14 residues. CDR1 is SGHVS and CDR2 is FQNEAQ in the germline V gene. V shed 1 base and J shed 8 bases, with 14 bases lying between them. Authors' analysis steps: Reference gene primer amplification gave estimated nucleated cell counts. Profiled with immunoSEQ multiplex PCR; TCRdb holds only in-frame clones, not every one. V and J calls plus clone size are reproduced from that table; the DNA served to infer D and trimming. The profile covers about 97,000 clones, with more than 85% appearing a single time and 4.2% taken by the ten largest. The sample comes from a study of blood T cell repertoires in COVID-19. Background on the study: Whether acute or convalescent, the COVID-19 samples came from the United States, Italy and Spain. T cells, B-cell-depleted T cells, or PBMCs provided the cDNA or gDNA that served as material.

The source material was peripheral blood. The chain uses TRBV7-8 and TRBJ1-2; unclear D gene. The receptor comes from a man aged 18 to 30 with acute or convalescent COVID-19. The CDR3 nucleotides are TGTGCCAGCAGCTTAGTGGCGGGGTATCTGGGCTACACCTTC. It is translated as CASSLVAGYLGYTF.